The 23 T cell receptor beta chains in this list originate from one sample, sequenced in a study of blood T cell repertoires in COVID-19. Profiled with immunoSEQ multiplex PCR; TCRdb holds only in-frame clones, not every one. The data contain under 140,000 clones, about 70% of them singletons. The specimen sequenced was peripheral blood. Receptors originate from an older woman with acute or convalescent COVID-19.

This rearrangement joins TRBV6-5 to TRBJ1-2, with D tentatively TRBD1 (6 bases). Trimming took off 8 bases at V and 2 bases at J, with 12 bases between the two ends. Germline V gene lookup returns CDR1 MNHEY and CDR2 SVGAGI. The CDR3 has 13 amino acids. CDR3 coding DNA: TGTGCCAGCCTTCTCACAGGGAACTATGGCTACACCTTC. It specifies CASLLTGNYGYTF.

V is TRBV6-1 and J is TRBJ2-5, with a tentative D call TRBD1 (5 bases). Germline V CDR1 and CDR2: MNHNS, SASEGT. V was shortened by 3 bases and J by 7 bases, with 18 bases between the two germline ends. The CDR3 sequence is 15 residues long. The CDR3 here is CASSDQGHGMGTQYF. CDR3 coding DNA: TGTGCCAGCAGTGACCAAGGACATGGGATGGGGACCCAGTACTTC.

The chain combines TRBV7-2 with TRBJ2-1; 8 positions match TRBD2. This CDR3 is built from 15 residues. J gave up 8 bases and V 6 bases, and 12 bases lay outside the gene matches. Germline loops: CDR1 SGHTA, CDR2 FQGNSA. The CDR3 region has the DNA TGTGCCAGCAGGTCCGCGAGCGGGGGTACGTATGAGCAGTTCTTC. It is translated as CASRSASGGTYEQFF.

This CDR3 is CASSSSRTSGFYNEQFF. The CDR3 DNA follows: TGCGCCAGCAGCTCCTCCCGGACTAGCGGGTTCTACAATGAGCAGTTCTTC. The chain has TRBV5-1 and TRBJ2-1, with 11 bases that match TRBD2. V trimming: 3 bases; J trimming: 3 bases; junction bases outside the gene matches: 8. Germline values: CDR1 SGHRS, CDR2 YFSETQ. The CDR3 runs to 17 residues.

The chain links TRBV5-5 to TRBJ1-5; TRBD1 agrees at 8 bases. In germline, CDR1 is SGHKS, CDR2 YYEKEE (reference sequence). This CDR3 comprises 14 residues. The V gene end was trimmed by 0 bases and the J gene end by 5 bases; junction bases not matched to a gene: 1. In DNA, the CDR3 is TGTGCCAGCAGCTTGGCAGGGGGCGATCAGCCCCAGCATTTT. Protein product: CASSLAGGDQPQHF.

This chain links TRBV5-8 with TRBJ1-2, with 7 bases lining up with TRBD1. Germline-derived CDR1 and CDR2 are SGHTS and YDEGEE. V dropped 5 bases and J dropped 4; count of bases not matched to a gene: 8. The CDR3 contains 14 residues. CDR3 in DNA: TGTGCCAGCAGTCGAGGACAGGAGGGCTATGGCTACACCTTC. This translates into CASSRGQEGYGYTF.

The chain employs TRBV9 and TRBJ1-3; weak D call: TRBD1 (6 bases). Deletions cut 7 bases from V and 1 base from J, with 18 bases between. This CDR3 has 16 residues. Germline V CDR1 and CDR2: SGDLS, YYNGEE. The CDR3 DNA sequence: TGTGCCAGCGGAGACACAGGGTTGGGTTCTGGAAACACCATATATTTT. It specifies CASGDTGLGSGNTIYF.

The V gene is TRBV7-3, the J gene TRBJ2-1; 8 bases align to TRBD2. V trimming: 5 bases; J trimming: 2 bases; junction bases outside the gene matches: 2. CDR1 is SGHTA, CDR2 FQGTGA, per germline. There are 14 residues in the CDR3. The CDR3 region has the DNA TGTGCCAGCAGCGAGCGGGGGACCTACAATGAGCAGTTCTTC. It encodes CASSERGTYNEQFF.

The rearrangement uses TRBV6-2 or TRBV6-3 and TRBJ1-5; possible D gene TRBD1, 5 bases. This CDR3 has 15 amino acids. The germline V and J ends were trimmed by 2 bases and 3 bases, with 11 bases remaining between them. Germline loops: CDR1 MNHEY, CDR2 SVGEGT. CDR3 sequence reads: CASSYGGDVNQPQHF. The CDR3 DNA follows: TGTGCCAGCAGTTACGGAGGGGATGTCAATCAGCCCCAGCATTTT.

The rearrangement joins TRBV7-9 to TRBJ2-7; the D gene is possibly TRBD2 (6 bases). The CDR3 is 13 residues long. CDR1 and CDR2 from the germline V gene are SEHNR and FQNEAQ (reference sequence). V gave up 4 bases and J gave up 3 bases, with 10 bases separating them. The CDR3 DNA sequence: TGTGCCAGCAGCTCCTTAGCGGACTACGAGCAGTACTTC. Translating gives CASSSLADYEQYF.

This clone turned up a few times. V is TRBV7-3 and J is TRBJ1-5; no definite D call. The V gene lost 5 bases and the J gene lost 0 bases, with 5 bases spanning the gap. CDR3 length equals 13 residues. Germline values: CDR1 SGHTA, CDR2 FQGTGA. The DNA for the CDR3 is TGTGCCAGCAGCCCCAATAGCAATCAGCCCCAGCATTTT. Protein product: CASSPNSNQPQHF. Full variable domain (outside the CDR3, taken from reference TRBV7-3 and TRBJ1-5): GAGVSQTPSNKVTEKGKYVELRCDPISGHTALYWYRQSLGQGPEFLIYFQGTGAADDSGLPNDRFFAVRPEGSVSTLKIQRTERGDSAVYLCASSPNSNQPQHFGDGTRLSIL.

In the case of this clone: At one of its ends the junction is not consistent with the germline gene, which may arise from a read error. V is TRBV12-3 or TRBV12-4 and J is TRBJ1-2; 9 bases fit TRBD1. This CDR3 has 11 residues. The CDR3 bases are TGTGCCAGCAGTTTAACAGGGGGCTATACCTTC. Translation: CASSLTGGYTF.

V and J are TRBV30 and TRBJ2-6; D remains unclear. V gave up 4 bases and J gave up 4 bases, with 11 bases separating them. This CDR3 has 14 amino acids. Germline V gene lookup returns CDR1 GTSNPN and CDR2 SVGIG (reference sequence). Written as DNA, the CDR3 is TGTGCCTGGACGGTAAAACAGGGGGCCAACGTCCTGACTTTC. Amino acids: CAWTVKQGANVLTF.

In nucleotides, the CDR3 is TGTGCCAGCAGTCCCTCGCGGACTAGCGACTGGGGTGAGCAGTTCTTC. This encodes CASSPSRTSDWGEQFF. V usage is TRBV6-2 or TRBV6-3 and J usage is TRBJ2-1, with 9 bases identical to TRBD2. The germline V gene encodes CDR1 MNHEY and CDR2 SVGEGT. The V gene end was trimmed by 5 bases and the J gene end by 9 bases; junction bases not matched to a gene: 14. CDR3 length: 16 residues.

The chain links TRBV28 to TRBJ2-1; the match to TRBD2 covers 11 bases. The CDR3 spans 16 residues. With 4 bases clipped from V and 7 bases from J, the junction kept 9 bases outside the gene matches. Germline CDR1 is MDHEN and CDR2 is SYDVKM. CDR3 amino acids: CASSSASGGLLNEQFF. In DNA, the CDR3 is TGTGCCAGCAGTTCCGCTAGCGGGGGGCTCCTAAATGAGCAGTTCTTC.

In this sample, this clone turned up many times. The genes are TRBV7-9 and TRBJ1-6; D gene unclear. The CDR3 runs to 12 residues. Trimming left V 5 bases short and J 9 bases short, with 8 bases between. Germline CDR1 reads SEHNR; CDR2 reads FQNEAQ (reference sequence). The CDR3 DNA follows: TGTGCCAGCAGCCCGCGGGGTTCACCCCTCCACTTT. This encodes CASSPRGSPLHF.

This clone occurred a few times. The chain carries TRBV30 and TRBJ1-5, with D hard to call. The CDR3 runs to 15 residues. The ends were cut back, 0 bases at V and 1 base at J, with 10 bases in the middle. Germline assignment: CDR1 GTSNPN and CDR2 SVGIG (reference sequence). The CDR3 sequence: CAWSVLGTSNQPQHF. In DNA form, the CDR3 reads TGTGCCTGGAGTGTACTAGGAACAAGCAATCAGCCCCAGCATTTT.

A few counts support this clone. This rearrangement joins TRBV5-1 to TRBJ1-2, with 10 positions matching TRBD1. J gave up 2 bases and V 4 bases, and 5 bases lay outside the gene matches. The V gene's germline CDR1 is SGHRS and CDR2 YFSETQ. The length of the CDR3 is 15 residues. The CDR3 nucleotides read TGCGCCAGCAGCCTTCCGGGACAGGGGAACTATGGCTACACCTTC. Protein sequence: CASSLPGQGNYGYTF.

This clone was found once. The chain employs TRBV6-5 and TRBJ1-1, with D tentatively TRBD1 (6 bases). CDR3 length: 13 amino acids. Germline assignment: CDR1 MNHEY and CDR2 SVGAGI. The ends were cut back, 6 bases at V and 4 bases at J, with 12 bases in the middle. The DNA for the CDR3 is TGTGCCAGCAGGACACAGGGTACCACTGAAGCTTTCTTT. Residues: CASRTQGTTEAFF.

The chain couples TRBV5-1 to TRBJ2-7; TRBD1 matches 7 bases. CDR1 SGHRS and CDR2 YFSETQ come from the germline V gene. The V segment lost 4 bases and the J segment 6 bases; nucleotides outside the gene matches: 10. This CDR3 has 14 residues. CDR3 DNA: TGCGCCAGCAGCCTGGAGACAGGGATAAGCGAGCAGTACTTC. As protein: CASSLETGISEQYF.

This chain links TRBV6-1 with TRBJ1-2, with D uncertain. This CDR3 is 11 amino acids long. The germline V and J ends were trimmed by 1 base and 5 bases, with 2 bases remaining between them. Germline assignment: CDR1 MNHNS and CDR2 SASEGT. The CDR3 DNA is TGTGCCAGCAGTGAAGTATATGGCTACACCTTC. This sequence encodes CASSEVYGYTF.

CDR3 in amino acids: CASSRFKTGDIQYF. The CDR3 DNA sequence: TGTGCCAGCAGCCGATTTAAGACAGGGGACATTCAGTACTTC. The chain employs TRBV11-1 and TRBJ2-4; 8 nucleotides line up with TRBD1. V trimming: 5 bases; J trimming: 8 bases; junction bases outside the gene matches: 8. The CDR3 totals 14 residues. Per germline, CDR1 SGHAT and CDR2 FQDESV (reference sequence).

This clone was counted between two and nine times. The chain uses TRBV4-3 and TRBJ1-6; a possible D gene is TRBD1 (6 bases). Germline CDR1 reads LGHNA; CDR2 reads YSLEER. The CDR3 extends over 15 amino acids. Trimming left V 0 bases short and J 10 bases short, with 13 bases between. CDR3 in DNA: TGCGCCAGCAGCCAAGATAGGGACACCCGATCACCCCTCCACTTT. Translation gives CASSQDRDTRSPLHF.